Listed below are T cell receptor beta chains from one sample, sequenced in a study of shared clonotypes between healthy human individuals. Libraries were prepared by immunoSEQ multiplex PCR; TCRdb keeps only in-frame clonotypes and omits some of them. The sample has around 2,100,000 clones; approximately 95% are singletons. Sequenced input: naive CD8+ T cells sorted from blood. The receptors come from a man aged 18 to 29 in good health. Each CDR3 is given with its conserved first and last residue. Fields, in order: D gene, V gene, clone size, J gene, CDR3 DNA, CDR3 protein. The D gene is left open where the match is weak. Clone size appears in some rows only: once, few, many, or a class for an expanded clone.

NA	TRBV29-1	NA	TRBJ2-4	TGCAGCGTTGTATCGGACACCCGAAACATTCAGTACTTC	CSVVSDTRNIQYF
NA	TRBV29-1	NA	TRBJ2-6	TGCAGCGTCGATACAGGGTCTGGGGCCAACGTCCTGACTTTC	CSVDTGSGANVLTF
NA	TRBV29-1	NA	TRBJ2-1	TGCAGCGTGGAGGAAAGACCTGAGCAGTTCTTC	CSVEERPEQFF
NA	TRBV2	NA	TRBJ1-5	TGTGCCAGCAGTGAGGGGGGGCCTAGGCAGCCCCAGCATTTT	CASSEGGPRQPQHF
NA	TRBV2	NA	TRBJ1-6	TGTGCCAGCAGCGGGGCCGGTCGTCAACCCCTCCACTTT	CASSGAGRQPLHF
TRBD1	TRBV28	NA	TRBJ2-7	TGTGCCGCCAGTGACAGGGGGATCTCCTACGAGCAGTACTTC	CAASDRGISYEQYF
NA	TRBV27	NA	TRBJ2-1	TGTGCCAGCAGTTTAGCGAGCGGCAACTGGGGCAATGAGCAGTTCTTC	CASSLASGNWGNEQFF
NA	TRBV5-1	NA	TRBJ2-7	TGCGCCAGCAGCTTGGACAACTACGAGCAGTACTTC	CASSLDNYEQYF
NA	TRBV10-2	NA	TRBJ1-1	TGCGCCAGCAGTGAGGCTAAAATAACGAACACTGAAGCTTTCTTT	CASSEAKITNTEAFF
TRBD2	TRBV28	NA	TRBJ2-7	TGTGCCAGCAGCTCCGGGACTAGTCAGATCTACGAGCAGTACTTC	CASSSGTSQIYEQYF
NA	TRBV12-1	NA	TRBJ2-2	TGTGCCAGCAGTTCCGGGACCGGGGAGCTGTTTTTT	CASSSGTGELFF
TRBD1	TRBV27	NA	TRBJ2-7	TGTGCCAGCAGTTTTCTACTCGGACAGGGTCCCTACGAGCAGTACTTC	CASSFLLGQGPYEQYF
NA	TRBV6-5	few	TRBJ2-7	TGTGCCAGCAGTAACGACTACGAGCAGTACTTC	CASSNDYEQYF
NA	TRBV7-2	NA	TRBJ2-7	TGTGCCAGCAGCCCCCTTTGGGATCTCGGTTACGAGCAGTACTTC	CASSPLWDLGYEQYF
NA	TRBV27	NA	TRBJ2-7	TGTGCCAGCAGTTTACAAGGATTTCCCTACGAGCAGTACTTC	CASSLQGFPYEQYF
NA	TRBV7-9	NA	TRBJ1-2	TGTGCCAGCAGCTCCAGTATTGGCTACACCTTC	CASSSSIGYTF
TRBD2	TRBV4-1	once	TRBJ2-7	TGCGCCAGCAGCCCATTCACTAGCGGGAGGAGGGAGCAGTACTTC	CASSPFTSGRREQYF
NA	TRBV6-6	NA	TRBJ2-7	TGTGCCAGCAGTTATGGGGCGGAGCAGTACTTC	CASSYGAEQYF
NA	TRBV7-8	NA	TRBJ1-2	TGTGCCAGCAGCTTAGTTTCGGACGGAACCATCACCTTC	CASSLVSDGTITF
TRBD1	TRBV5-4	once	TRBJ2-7	TGTGCCAGCAGCTACAGGGGGTCCTACGAGCAGTACTTC	CASSYRGSYEQYF
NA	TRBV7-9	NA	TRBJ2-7	TGTGCCAGCAGCTTGACGACTAGTGTTTCATACGAGCAGTACTTC	CASSLTTSVSYEQYF
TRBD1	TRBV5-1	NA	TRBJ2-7	TGCGCCAGCAGCTTGACAGGGGTGTCCTACGAGCAGTACTTC	CASSLTGVSYEQYF
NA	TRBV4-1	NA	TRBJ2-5	TGCGCCAGCAGCCAAGGTGCAGACTTCCAAGAGACCCAGTACTTC	CASSQGADFQETQYF
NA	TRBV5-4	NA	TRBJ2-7	TGTGCCAGCAGCTTGATTCGCAGGGTCTACGAGCAGTACTTC	CASSLIRRVYEQYF
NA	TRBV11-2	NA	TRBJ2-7	TGTGCCAGCAGCTTCGACGTCTCTGAGTCCTACGAGCAGTACTTC	CASSFDVSESYEQYF
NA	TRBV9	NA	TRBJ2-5	TGTGCCAGCAGCGTAGGTAGCGCAGGACTTCAAGAGACCCAGTACTTC	CASSVGSAGLQETQYF
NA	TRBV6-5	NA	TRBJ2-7	TGTGCCAGCAAGATACAGGGCTTTGCGTCCTACGAGCAGTACTTC	CASKIQGFASYEQYF
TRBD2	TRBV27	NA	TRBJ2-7	TGTGCCAGCAGCCTTACCCCGACTAGCGGGAGCTACGAGCAGTACTTC	CASSLTPTSGSYEQYF
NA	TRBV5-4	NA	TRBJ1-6	TGTGCCAGCAGACGCGGGACGGATTTTACCCTCCACTTT	CASRRGTDFTLHF
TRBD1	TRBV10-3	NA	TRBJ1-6	TGTGCCATCAGTGAGGCAGGGGGGGAGTCACCCCTCCACTTT	CAISEAGGESPLHF
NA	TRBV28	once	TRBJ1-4	TGTGCCAGCAGTTTATCAGGGGTTCTGCCTAATGAAAAACTGTTTTTT	CASSLSGVLPNEKLFF
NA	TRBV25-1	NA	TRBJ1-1	TGTGCCAGCAGTGTTTCGGGAAGGGACACTGAAGCTTTCTTT	CASSVSGRDTEAFF
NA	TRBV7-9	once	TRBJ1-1	TGTGCCAGCAGGCCTAATCAGGGTGCTGAAGCTTTCTTT	CASRPNQGAEAFF
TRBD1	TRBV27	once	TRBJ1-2	TGTGCCAGCAGTTTAGGGGGACAGCCAAACTTCTATGGCTACACCTTC	CASSLGGQPNFYGYTF
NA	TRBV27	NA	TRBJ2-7	TGTGCCAGCAGAGCGGGGACACCTTACGAGCAGTACTTC	CASRAGTPYEQYF
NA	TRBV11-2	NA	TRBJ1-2	TGTGCCAGCAGCTTAGATATGAGTGGGGGGTCGGATGGCTACACCTTC	CASSLDMSGGSDGYTF
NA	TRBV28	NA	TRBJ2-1	TGTGCCAGCAGTTTCCCCCCCCGCGAAGTCTCCTACAATGAGCAGTTCTTC	CASSFPPREVSYNEQFF